This is a list of T cell receptor beta chains from one sample in a study of blood T cell repertoires in COVID-19. Some clones are missing from TCRdb's copy, which holds only in-frame ones; the method was immunoSEQ multiplex PCR. The sample yields 95,000 to 150,000 clones, 70% to 85% seen once. The material sequenced was peripheral blood. The receptors stem from a woman aged 65 to 85 with acute or convalescent COVID-19. Both conserved end residues are part of each CDR3. The D gene is left open where the match is weak.

d_call: NA; v_call: TRBV7-2; j_call: TRBJ2-7; cdr3_nt: TGTGCCAGCAGCTTTATTGGGGCCGAGCAGTACTTC; cdr3_aa: CASSFIGAEQYF
d_call: NA; v_call: TRBV5-1; j_call: TRBJ2-5; cdr3_nt: TGCGCCAGCAGCTTTCAAGGGCGGGAAGAGACCCAGTACTTC; cdr3_aa: CASSFQGREETQYF
d_call: NA; v_call: TRBV4-2; j_call: TRBJ1-2; cdr3_nt: TGTGCCAGCAGCCAAGACCCTAAATCCTATGGCTACACCTTC; cdr3_aa: CASSQDPKSYGYTF
d_call: NA; v_call: TRBV7-2; j_call: TRBJ2-5; cdr3_nt: TGTGCCAGCAGACGGGACTTAGAGACCCAGTACTTC; cdr3_aa: CASRRDLETQYF
d_call: TRBD1; v_call: TRBV7-2; j_call: TRBJ1-6; cdr3_nt: TGTGCCAGCAGCCCTACGGGGCGACAGGGAGCCTATAATTCACCCCTCCACTTT; cdr3_aa: CASSPTGRQGAYNSPLHF
d_call: NA; v_call: TRBV9; j_call: TRBJ1-2; cdr3_nt: TGTGCCAGCAGCGTAGGACAGCGCGATGGCTACACCTTC; cdr3_aa: CASSVGQRDGYTF
d_call: TRBD2; v_call: TRBV4-3; j_call: TRBJ2-7; cdr3_nt: TGCGCCAGCAGCCAGTCAGGCGGGGGGTTTTCCTACGAGCAGTACTTC; cdr3_aa: CASSQSGGGFSYEQYF
d_call: NA; v_call: TRBV25-1; j_call: TRBJ1-1; cdr3_nt: TGTGCCAGCAGTGGGGGAGGGGTGAGTCCTCGGGGCACTGAAGCTTTCTTT; cdr3_aa: CASSGGGVSPRGTEAFF
d_call: NA; v_call: TRBV27; j_call: TRBJ1-2; cdr3_nt: TGTGCCAGCAGTCTACGAGAGGGGGGGTATGGCTACACCTTC; cdr3_aa: CASSLREGGYGYTF
d_call: NA; v_call: TRBV6-4; j_call: TRBJ1-1; cdr3_nt: TGTGCCAGGTGTAGAGTGAACACTGAAGCTTTCTTT; cdr3_aa: CARCRVNTEAFF
d_call: NA; v_call: TRBV5-1; j_call: TRBJ1-1; cdr3_nt: TGCGCCAGCATACAAGGGACATCGAACACTGAAGCTTTCTTT; cdr3_aa: CASIQGTSNTEAFF
d_call: TRBD1; v_call: TRBV11-3; j_call: TRBJ2-5; cdr3_nt: TGTGCCAGCAGCTTACCGGGACAGGCCAGGGAGACCCAGTACTTC; cdr3_aa: CASSLPGQARETQYF
d_call: NA; v_call: TRBV7-9; j_call: TRBJ1-2; cdr3_nt: TGTGCCAGCAGCTTACAGGCTCCCTATGGCTACACCTTC; cdr3_aa: CASSLQAPYGYTF
d_call: TRBD1; v_call: TRBV11-2; j_call: TRBJ2-7; cdr3_nt: TGTGCCAGCAGCCCGATAAACAGGGGGCGCAACTCCTACGAGCAGTACTTC; cdr3_aa: CASSPINRGRNSYEQYF
d_call: NA; v_call: TRBV2; j_call: TRBJ1-6; cdr3_nt: TGTGCCAGCAGTGAGGGACACCGGTTTTCACCCCTCCACTTT; cdr3_aa: CASSEGHRFSPLHF